The 7 T cell receptor beta chains listed next were all sequenced from one sample in a study of T cell responses to AZD1222 COVID-19 vaccine. Profiled with immunoSEQ multiplex PCR; TCRdb holds only in-frame clones, not every one. The top ten clones hold roughly 1.7% of a sample with roughly 120,000 clones, roughly 85% of them seen once. The sample in question was peripheral blood, obtained on day 0 of AZD1222 vaccination. The receptors here all came from an adult in good health.

The gene calls are TRBV5-8 and TRBJ1-5; 7 bases are shared with TRBD1. The CDR3 runs to 13 residues. Germline V gene lookup returns CDR1 SGHTS and CDR2 YDEGEE. The J segment lost 7 bases and the V segment lost 2 bases, leaving 3 bases of the junction unmatched. The chain's CDR3 is CASSLTGVQPQHF. Written as DNA, the CDR3 is TGTGCCAGCAGCTTAACAGGGGTGCAGCCCCAGCATTTT.

The chain uses TRBV2 and TRBJ2-1; 13 positions match TRBD2. This CDR3 contains 15 residues. Germline V gives CDR1 SNHLY, CDR2 FYNNEI. The junction had 6 bases not matched to a gene; V was cut back by 5 bases and J by 8 bases. CDR3 region: CASSKGLAGVHEQFF. The CDR3, as DNA: TGTGCCAGCAGTAAAGGACTAGCGGGGGTCCATGAGCAGTTCTTC.

This clone has just one count. The gene calls are TRBV14 and TRBJ2-6, with D maybe TRBD2 (5 bases). CDR3 size: 16 residues. CDR1 is SGHDN, CDR2 FVKESK, per germline. V was cut by 0 bases and J by 3 bases, with 9 bases left in between. CDR3 amino acids: CASSQEVGVGANVLTF. DNA for the CDR3: TGTGCCAGCAGCCAAGAGGTCGGGGTTGGGGCCAACGTCCTGACTTTC.

The chain has TRBV10-3 and TRBJ1-1; 7 nucleotides line up with TRBD1. The CDR3 has 18 residues. Unmatched junction bases numbered 24, after V lost 10 bases and J lost 4 bases. The V gene's germline CDR1 is ENHRY and CDR2 SYGVKD. The CDR3 sequence: CATGRIGRTAGGSTEAFF. CDR3 coding DNA: TGTGCCACCGGACGGATCGGAAGGACGGCAGGGGGGAGCACTGAAGCTTTCTTT.

This chain links TRBV4-2 with TRBJ2-3; 16 bases are a match to TRBD2. The J segment lost 5 bases and the V segment lost 4 bases, leaving 12 bases of the junction unmatched. Germline loops: CDR1 LGHNA, CDR2 YNFKEQ. The CDR3 runs 19 residues. The CDR3 nucleotides are TGTGCCAGCAGCCTCGGCTCTGGGACTAGCGGGGGGGCAGGAGATACGCAGTATTTT. The encoded protein is CASSLGSGTSGGAGDTQYF.

The chain employs TRBV6-4 and TRBJ2-3; 8 nucleotides align to TRBD1. The CDR3 is 14 amino acids. V shed 3 bases and J 1 base; nucleotides not matched to a gene: 0. Germline-derived CDR1 and CDR2 are MRHNA and SNTAGT. The CDR3 sequence: CASSETGGTDTQYF. CDR3 in DNA: TGTGCCAGCAGTGAGACAGGGGGCACAGATACGCAGTATTTT.

V is TRBV10-3 and J is TRBJ1-2, with D possibly matching TRBD1 (5 bases). From germline, CDR1 is ENHRY and CDR2 SYGVKD. CDR3 length: 16 residues. Trimming pared 6 bases from V and 0 bases from J, leaving 17 bases between. This CDR3 is CAISATSGPANYGYTF. The CDR3 DNA sequence: TGTGCCATCAGCGCAACGTCGGGACCCGCTAACTATGGCTACACCTTC.